These T cell receptor beta chains were read from a single sample in a study of T cells in Graves' hyperthyroidism and ophthalmopathy. MiXCR was run by TCRdb on the multiplex PCR reads, yielding one entry per CDR3 protein. The table lists 390,000 or so distinct CDR3 sequences, 14% to 15% of them singletons, with under 15% in the top ten. The sequenced sample consisted of blood. Receptors originate from a man younger than 35 with Graves' ophthalmopathy. Both conserved end residues are part of each CDR3. Fields, in order: V gene, J gene, clone size, D gene, CDR3 DNA, CDR3 protein. D genes are given only for firm matches. The size entry is marked missing in some rows and otherwise reads once, few, many or a size class.

TRBV20-1	TRBJ1-5	many	-	TGCAGTGCTAGAGTAGGGCAGCTCAATCAGCCCCAGCATTTT	CSARVGQLNQPQHF
TRBV29-1	TRBJ2-1	few	TRBD2	TGCAGCGTTGAAGGGGGAGGGGAAGCCTCCTACAATGAGCAGTTCTTC	CSVEGGGEASYNEQFF
TRBV5-4	TRBJ2-2	few	TRBD2	TGTGCCAGCAGCCGCGGACTAGCGGTAAACACCGGGGAGCTGTTTTTT	CASSRGLAVNTGELFF
TRBV5-1	TRBJ1-5	many	-	TGCGCCAGCAGCTTGGGGGGGGCTACTGGCAATCAGCCCCAGCATTTT	CASSLGGATGNQPQHF
TRBV7-9	TRBJ2-5	-	TRBD1	TGTGCCAGCGGGACAGGGGGCCTCTCCAAAGAGACCCAGTACTTC	CASGTGGLSKETQYF
TRBV6-1	TRBJ2-7	many	-	TGTGCCAGCAGTGAAGTGCTAACCTACGAGCAGTACTTC	CASSEVLTYEQYF
TRBV5-1	TRBJ2-1	many	-	TGCGCCAGCAGCTTGGTCAGGGGGGACTCCTACAATGAGCAGTTCTTC	CASSLVRGDSYNEQFF
TRBV19	TRBJ2-6	many	-	TGTGCCAGTAGTAGGGGCTCTGGGGCCAACGTCCTGACTTTC	CASSRGSGANVLTF
TRBV30	TRBJ2-5	many	TRBD1	TGTGCCTGGAAGGACAGGGGAAGGGAGACCCAGTACTTC	CAWKDRGRETQYF
TRBV20-1	TRBJ2-2	few	-	TGCAGTGTTCGGCTTCGGGGACTCCCCTACACCGGGGAGCTGTTTTTT	CSVRLRGLPYTGELFF
TRBV18	TRBJ1-1	many	-	TGTGCCAGCTCACCGCTTGGGGAGACTGAAGCTTTCTTT	CASSPLGETEAFF
TRBV5-1	TRBJ1-1	many	-	TGCGCCAGCAGCGTAATGAACACTGAAGCTTTCTTT	CASSVMNTEAFF
TRBV15	TRBJ1-4	many	TRBD1	TGTGCCACCAGCGGCCGGGACAGGGGAGATGGTGAAAAACTGTTTTTT	CATSGRDRGDGEKLFF
TRBV19	TRBJ2-7	many	-	TGTGCCAGTAGTACCGGAACTCAAGCCGGCGAGCAGTACTTC	CASSTGTQAGEQYF
TRBV5-1	TRBJ1-2	-	-	TGCGCCAGCAGCCGAGTGGACAGCGGCCTCGAGGATGGCTACACCTTC	CASSRVDSGLEDGYTF
TRBV10-2	TRBJ1-2	-	-	TGCGCCAGCAGTGGGGAGTACTACAGTCGAATGGTGGGGGGCTACACCTTC	CASSGEYYSRMVGGYTF
TRBV29-1	TRBJ2-7	-	TRBD2	TGCAGCGTTGAACAGGGCGGCGGGGGATACGAGCAGTACTTC	CSVEQGGGGYEQYF
TRBV19	TRBJ2-3	-	-	TGTGCCAGTAGGGACAACGTTTATAGCACAGATACGCAGTATTTT	CASRDNVYSTDTQYF
TRBV29-1	TRBJ2-5	-	TRBD2	TGCAGCGTTGAAAGGGCTAGCGGACCTCGGGAGACCCAGTACTTC	CSVERASGPRETQYF
TRBV5-5	TRBJ2-3	many	TRBD2	TGTGCCAGCAGCTCCCCTGGCGGGGCTAGCGGCCTGTCTACAGATACGCAGTATTTT	CASSSPGGASGLSTDTQYF
TRBV27	TRBJ1-6	many	-	TGTGCCAGCAGTTTAGGTGTGGGTTCACCCCTCCACTTT	CASSLGVGSPLHF
TRBV12-5	TRBJ1-1	many	-	TGTGCTAGTGGTCCCCAGGGTCACACTGAAGCTTTCTTT	CASGPQGHTEAFF
TRBV9	TRBJ2-7	few	TRBD1	TGTGCCAGCAGCCCCCAACCGGACAGGGTCGGCTACGAGCAGTACTTC	CASSPQPDRVGYEQYF
TRBV6-1	TRBJ1-6	-	-	TGTGCCAGCAGTTACTTGGAGGCATCGGCCCTCCACTTT	CASSYLEASALHF
TRBV20-1	TRBJ1-2	many	-	TGCGGTACAGGGACCTTCGCCTCTAACTATGGCTACACCTTC	CGTGTFASNYGYTF
TRBV10-3	TRBJ2-2	many	-	TGTGCCATCAGGGGGACCAAGAACACCGGGGAGCTGTTTTTT	CAIRGTKNTGELFF
TRBV6-1	TRBJ2-3	many	TRBD2	TGTGCCAGCAGTGAATTGGTCGGGAGGGCCCGAGATACGCAGTATTTT	CASSELVGRARDTQYF
TRBV6-5	TRBJ1-4	-	-	TGTGCCAGCAGTTTTGGGGTAGGGAACCCGGGAACTAATGAAAAACTGTTTTTT	CASSFGVGNPGTNEKLFF
TRBV27	TRBJ2-4	many	-	TGTGCCAGCAGTTTATCGATGGAAAACATTCAGTACTTC	CASSLSMENIQYF
TRBV7-9	TRBJ2-1	many	-	TGTGCCAGCAGATTTATGGGGCTGAATGAGCAGTTCTTC	CASRFMGLNEQFF
TRBV20-1	TRBJ2-3	-	-	TGCAGTGCTCAAGGGGAGACAGATACGCAGTATTTT	CSAQGETDTQYF
TRBV3-1	TRBJ1-2	many	-	TGTGCCAGCAGCCAAGACGAGGGTTACTATGGCTACACCTTC	CASSQDEGYYGYTF
TRBV5-1	TRBJ2-3	many	TRBD2	TGCGCCAGCAGGAGGGGTTACAGCGGGAGTATCACAGATACGCAGTATTTT	CASRRGYSGSITDTQYF
TRBV18	TRBJ1-1	-	-	TGTGCCAGCTCACGCGGCCGGGGGCCTGAAGCTTTCTTT	CASSRGRGPEAFF
TRBV9	TRBJ2-1	few	-	TGTGCCAGCAGCGTAGGAGGCACCCACTCCTACAATGAGCAGTTCTTC	CASSVGGTHSYNEQFF
TRBV28	TRBJ1-2	many	TRBD1	TGTGCCAGCAGACAGGACAGGGCCTATGGCTACACCTTC	CASRQDRAYGYTF
TRBV7-2	TRBJ1-1	many	-	TGTGCCAGCAGCCCCGTGGGAACGCGGAACACTGAAGCTTTCTTT	CASSPVGTRNTEAFF
TRBV10-3	TRBJ2-7	many	TRBD1	TGTGCCATCAGTGGGGGACAGGGAGCATACGAGCAGTACTTC	CAISGGQGAYEQYF
TRBV18	TRBJ1-4	-	-	TGTGCCAGCTCACCGGGAGGAGGAAAACTGTTTTTT	CASSPGGGKLFF
TRBV5-1	TRBJ2-7	many	-	TGCGCCAGCAGCTCCGGGTACAGCTCCTACGAGCAGTACTTC	CASSSGYSSYEQYF
TRBV2	TRBJ1-1	many	-	TGTGCCAGCAGTGATTGGTCAGCTAACACTGAAGCTTTCTTT	CASSDWSANTEAFF
TRBV10-2	TRBJ1-5	many	-	TGCGCCAGTGGGGGACCAAATAGCAATCAGCCCCAGCATTTT	CASGGPNSNQPQHF
TRBV28	TRBJ1-3	-	-	TGTGCCAGCAGTTTACAGGTCTCTGGAAACACCATATATTTT	CASSLQVSGNTIYF
TRBV11-2	TRBJ2-1	many	TRBD1	TGTGCCAGCAGGCCGGGACAGGGCTCCTACAATGAGCAGTTCTTC	CASRPGQGSYNEQFF